The T cell receptor (beta chain) under discussion was sequenced for a study of OX40 agonist ivuxolimab in advanced cancers. About the full investigation: Ivuxolimab was an agonistic, fully human IgG2 monoclonal antibody directed against OX40 (CD134), a costimulatory receptor. Intravenous ivuxolimab was administered to patients every 2 weeks at six dose levels: 0.01, 0.1, 0.3, 1.5, 3 and 10 mg/kg. Among the 52 dose-escalation patients, around 20 had hepatocellular carcinoma, about 15 melanoma, 9 renal cell carcinoma and 9 head and neck cancer. In the dose-escalation cohort, approximately 82% of patients were male, and the mean age was about 55 years, with a range of about 23 to 90. Prior anti-PD-1, anti-PD-L1 or anti-CTLA-4 therapy was permitted, and checkpoint inhibitors had been received by about two fifths of dose-escalation patients. Three dose-escalation patients achieved partial responses, one with hepatocellular carcinoma and two with cutaneous melanoma. Peripheral TCRbeta sequencing aimed to test whether ivuxolimab altered TCR sequence diversity and caused clonal T-cell expansion. The monotherapy dose-escalation portion (N of about 50 patients) of the phase I ivuxolimab trial is reported in the paper.

Clipping removes 4 bases from V and 0 bases from J, with 1 as the unmatched junction base count. Taken from cysteine to phenylalanine, the CDR3 has 14 residues. Only the CDR3 region is kept as DNA, spanning 42 bases read in frame from base 1. CDR1 and CDR2, per the germline V gene, are SGHRS and YFSETQ. To sequence the TCRbeta CDR3 region, genomic DNA was isolated from the sorted cells. TCRbeta CDR3 regions were sequenced using the immunoSEQ Assay. In its TCRdb copy, this immuneACCESS table keeps in-frame sequences only and misses some clones. Where compared with another copy, unresolved V genes explain less than half of these, and the others have no known cause. This sample lists under 60,000 clones; 85% to 90% were detected once. 5.4% of the sample is held by the ten biggest clonotypes. The trial excluded patients who had a history of autoimmune disease or were on systemic immunosuppression. Peripheral blood for TCR sequencing was collected from all dose cohorts at baseline, on cycle 4 day 1, and on cycle 7 day 1. The samples were drawn from a first-in-human, open-label, multicenter phase I dose-escalation trial of ivuxolimab. Adults with locally advanced or metastatic head and neck squamous cell, hepatocellular, melanoma or renal cell carcinoma were enrolled in the trial. Before TCR sequencing, CD4+ T cells and CD8+ T cells from peripheral blood were sorted into separate populations.

For this clone: What antigen it recognizes has not been identified. No base-level quality is on record; no much larger clone is a single base apart.

Beyond this particular receptor, the publication reports: Antigen specificity was not determined for the clonally expanded peripheral T cells. Low levels of normalized T-cell clonal expansion were also seen in some patients who did not respond. On average, CD8+ T cells showed more expanded clones than CD4+ T cells after ivuxolimab. At doses of 0.1 to 3.0 mg/kg, clonal expansion of both CD4+ and CD8+ blood T cells was observed from baseline to week 6. In partial responders in the 0.1-3.0 mg/kg groups, normalized peripheral clonal expansion was found to be among the lowest, especially among CD8+ T cells.

The V and J segments used are TRBV5-1 and TRBJ2-1, and 7 bases in between align with TRBD2. The sequence was collected from an adult with an advanced solid tumor such as melanoma, head and neck, liver or kidney cancer. The input for sequencing was CD4+ or CD8+ T cells sorted from blood, taken in a trial of the OX40 agonist ivuxolimab. The CDR3 amino acid sequence is: CASSRTSSYNEQFF. The bases are TGCGCCAGCAGCAGGACTAGCTCCTACAATGAGCAGTTCTTC.